Given below is one T cell receptor beta chain in context. The record originates from a study of blood T cell repertoires in COVID-19. As for the study in general: From the United States, Italy and Spain came samples of acute and convalescent COVID-19. Sample material is recorded as cDNA or gDNA derived from T cells, B-cell-depleted T cells, or PBMCs.

The authors' processing: Amplification from reference gene primers served as the basis for estimated nucleated cell counts. Using immunoSEQ multiplex PCR, the repertoire was profiled, and TCRdb retains in-frame clones only, with some absent. That table is the source of V, J and clone size, and D and trimming were worked out from the DNA. The table shows 240,000 or so clones, with approximately 82% occurring only once. CDR3 length: 12 amino acids. V was cut by 0 bases and J by 12 bases, with 12 bases left in between. CDR1 SGHRS and CDR2 YFSETQ come from the germline V gene. The sequence was obtained from a woman older than 75 with acute or convalescent COVID-19. Source material: peripheral blood. This rearrangement joins TRBV5-1 to TRBJ1-2; tentatively, D is TRBD1 (6 bases). CDR3 nucleotide sequence: TGCGCCAGCAGCTTGGACAGGGCTCCTAACACCTTC. It encodes CASSLDRAPNTF.